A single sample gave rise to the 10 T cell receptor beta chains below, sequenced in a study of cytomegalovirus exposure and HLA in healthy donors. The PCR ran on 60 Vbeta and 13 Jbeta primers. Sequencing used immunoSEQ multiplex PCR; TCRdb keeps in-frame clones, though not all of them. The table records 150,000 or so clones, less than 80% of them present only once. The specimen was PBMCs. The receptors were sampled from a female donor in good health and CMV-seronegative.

This CDR3 reads CASSPRGGSNTEAFF. The CDR3 DNA is TGTGCCAGCAGCCCCCGGGGGGGCTCGAACACTGAAGCTTTCTTT. The rearrangement joins TRBV9 to TRBJ1-1; weak D call: TRBD1 (6 bases). The CDR3 sequence is 15 residues long. Germline CDR1 reads SGDLS; CDR2 reads YYNGEE. V lost 4 bases to trimming and J lost 1 base, with 14 bases between them.

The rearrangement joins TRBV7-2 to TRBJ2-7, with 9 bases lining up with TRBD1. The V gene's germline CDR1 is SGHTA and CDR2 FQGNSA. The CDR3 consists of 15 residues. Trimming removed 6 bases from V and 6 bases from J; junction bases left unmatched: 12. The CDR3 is CASRAGGTGTSEQYF. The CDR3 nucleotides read TGTGCCAGCAGGGCCGGGGGGACAGGGACCTCCGAGCAGTACTTC.

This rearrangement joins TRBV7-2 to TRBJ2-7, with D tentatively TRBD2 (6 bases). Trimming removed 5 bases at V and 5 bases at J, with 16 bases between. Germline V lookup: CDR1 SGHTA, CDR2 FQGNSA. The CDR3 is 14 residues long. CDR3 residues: CASSRDSSSNEQYF. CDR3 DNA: TGTGCCAGCAGCAGGGACTCCTCGTCTAACGAGCAGTACTTC.

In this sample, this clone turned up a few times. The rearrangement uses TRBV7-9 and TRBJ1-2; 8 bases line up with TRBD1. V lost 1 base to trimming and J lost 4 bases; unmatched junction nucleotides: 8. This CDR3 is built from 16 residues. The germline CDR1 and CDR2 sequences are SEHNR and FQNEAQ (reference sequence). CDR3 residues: CASSLVGDRTPYGYTF. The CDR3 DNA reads TGTGCCAGCAGCTTAGTAGGGGACAGGACGCCCTATGGCTACACCTTC.

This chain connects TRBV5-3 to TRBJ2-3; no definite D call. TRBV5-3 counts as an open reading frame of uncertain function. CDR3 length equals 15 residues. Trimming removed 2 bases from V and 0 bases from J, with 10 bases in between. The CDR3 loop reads CARSFAGSSTDTQYF. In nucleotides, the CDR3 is TGTGCCAGAAGCTTCGCAGGCTCTAGCACAGATACGCAGTATTTT.

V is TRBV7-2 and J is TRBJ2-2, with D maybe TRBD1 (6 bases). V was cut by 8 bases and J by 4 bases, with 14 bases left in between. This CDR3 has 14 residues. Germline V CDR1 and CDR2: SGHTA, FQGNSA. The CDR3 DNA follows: TGTGCCAGCGGATTCAGGGGAACCACCGGGGAGCTGTTTTTT. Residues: CASGFRGTTGELFF.

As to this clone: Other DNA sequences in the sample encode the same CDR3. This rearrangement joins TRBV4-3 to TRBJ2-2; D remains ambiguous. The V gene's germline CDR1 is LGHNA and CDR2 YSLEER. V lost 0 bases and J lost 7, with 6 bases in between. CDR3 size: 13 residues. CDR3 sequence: CASSQDRVGELFF. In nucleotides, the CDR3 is TGCGCCAGCAGCCAAGACCGGGTCGGGGAGCTGTTTTTT.

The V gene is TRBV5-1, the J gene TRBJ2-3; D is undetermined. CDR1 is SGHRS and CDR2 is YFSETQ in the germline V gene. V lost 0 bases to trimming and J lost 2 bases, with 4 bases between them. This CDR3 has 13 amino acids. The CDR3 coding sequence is TGCGCCAGCAGCTTGGAACTCACAGATACGCAGTATTTT. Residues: CASSLELTDTQYF.

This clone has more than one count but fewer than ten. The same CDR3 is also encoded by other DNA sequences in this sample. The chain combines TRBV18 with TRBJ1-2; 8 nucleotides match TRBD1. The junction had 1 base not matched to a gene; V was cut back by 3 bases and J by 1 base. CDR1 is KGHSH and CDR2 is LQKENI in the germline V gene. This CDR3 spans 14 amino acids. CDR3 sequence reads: CASSPGQGNYGYTF. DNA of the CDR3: TGTGCCAGCTCACCCGGACAGGGTAACTATGGCTACACCTTC. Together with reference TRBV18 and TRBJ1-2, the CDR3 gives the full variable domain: NAGVMQNPRHLVRRRGQEARLRCSPMKGHSHVYWYRQLPEEGLKFMVYLQKENIIDESGMPKERFSAEFPKEGPSILRIQQVVRGDSAAYFCASSPGQGNYGYTFGSGTRLTVV.

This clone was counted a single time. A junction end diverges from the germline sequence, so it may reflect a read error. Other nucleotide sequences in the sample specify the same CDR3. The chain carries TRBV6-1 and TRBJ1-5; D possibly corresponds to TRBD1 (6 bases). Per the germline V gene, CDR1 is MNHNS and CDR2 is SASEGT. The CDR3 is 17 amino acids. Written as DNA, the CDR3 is TGTGCCAGTAGTGAAGCGCTTCAGGGGCAGCGGAATCAGCCCCAGCATTTT. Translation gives CASSEALQGQRNQPQHF.